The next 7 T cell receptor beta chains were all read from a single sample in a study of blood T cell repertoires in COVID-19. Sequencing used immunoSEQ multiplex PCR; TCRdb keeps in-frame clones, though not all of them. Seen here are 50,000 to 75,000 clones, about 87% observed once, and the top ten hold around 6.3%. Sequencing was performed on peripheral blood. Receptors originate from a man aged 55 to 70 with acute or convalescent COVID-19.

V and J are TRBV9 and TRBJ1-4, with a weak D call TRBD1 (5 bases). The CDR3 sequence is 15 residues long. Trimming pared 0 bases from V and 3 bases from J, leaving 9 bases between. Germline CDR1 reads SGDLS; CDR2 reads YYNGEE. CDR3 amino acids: CASSVGQGANEKLFF. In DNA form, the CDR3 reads TGTGCCAGCAGCGTAGGGCAAGGGGCTAATGAAAAACTGTTTTTT.

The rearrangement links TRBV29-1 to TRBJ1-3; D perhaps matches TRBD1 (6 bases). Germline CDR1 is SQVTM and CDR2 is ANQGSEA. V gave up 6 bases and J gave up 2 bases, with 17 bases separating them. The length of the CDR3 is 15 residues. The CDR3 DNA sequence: TGCAGCGTGAGAGCGACAGGAGGAACTGGAAACACCATATATTTT. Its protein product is CSVRATGGTGNTIYF.

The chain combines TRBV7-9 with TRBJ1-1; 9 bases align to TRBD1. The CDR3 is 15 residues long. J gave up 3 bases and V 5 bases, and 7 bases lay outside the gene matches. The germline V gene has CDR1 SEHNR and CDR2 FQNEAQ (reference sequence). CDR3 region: CASSPQGQGYTEAFF. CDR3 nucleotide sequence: TGTGCCAGCAGCCCCCAGGGACAGGGCTACACTGAAGCTTTCTTT.

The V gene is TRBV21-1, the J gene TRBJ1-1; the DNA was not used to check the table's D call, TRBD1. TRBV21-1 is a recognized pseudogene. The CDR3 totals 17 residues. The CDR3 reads CASSKNSHRPMNTEAFF. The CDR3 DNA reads TGTGCCAGCAGCAAAAACAGTCACAGACCCATGAACACTGAAGCTTTCTTT.

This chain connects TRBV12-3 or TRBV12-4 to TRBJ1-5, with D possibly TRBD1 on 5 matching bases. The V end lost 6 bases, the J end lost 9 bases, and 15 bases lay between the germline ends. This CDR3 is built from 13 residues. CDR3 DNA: TGTGCCAGCAGCGCGAGGAGGGGTGGGCCCCAGCATTTT. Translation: CASSARRGGPQHF.

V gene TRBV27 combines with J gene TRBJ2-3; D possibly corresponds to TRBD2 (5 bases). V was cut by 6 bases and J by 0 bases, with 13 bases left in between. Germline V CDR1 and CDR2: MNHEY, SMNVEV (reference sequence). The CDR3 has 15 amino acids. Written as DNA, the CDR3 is TGTGCCAGCAGCCCGTTCTCGGGAAGCACAGATACGCAGTATTTT. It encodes CASSPFSGSTDTQYF.

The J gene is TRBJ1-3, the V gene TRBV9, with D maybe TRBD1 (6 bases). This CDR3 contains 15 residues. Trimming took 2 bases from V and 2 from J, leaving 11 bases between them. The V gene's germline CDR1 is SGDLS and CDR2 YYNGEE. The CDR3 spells CASSVQGSAGNTIYF. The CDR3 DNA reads TGTGCCAGCAGCGTTCAGGGGTCCGCTGGAAACACCATATATTTT.